This TCR beta chain was recorded in a study of OX40 agonist ivuxolimab in advanced cancers. Study background: Ivuxolimab doses were 0.01, 0.1, 0.3, 1.5, 3 or 10 mg/kg every 2 weeks.

Assay: immunoSEQ multiplex PCR; the TCRdb copy retains only in-frame clones and omits some. The table has around 66,000 clones, about four fifths seen once. The receptor's source is an adult with an advanced solid tumor such as melanoma, head and neck, liver or kidney cancer. This material consisted of CD4+ or CD8+ T cells sorted from blood, taken in a trial of the OX40 agonist ivuxolimab.

The CDR3 loop reads CASNPDRGSYTEAFF. The DNA of the CDR3 is TGTGCCAGTAACCCCGACAGGGGGTCGTACACTGAAGCTTTCTTT. The chain uses TRBV19 and TRBJ1-1, with 9 bases fitting TRBD1. The length of the CDR3 is 15 residues. CDR1 is LNHDA, CDR2 SQIVND, per germline (reference sequence). The J segment lost 3 bases and the V segment lost 7 bases, leaving 9 bases of the junction unmatched.